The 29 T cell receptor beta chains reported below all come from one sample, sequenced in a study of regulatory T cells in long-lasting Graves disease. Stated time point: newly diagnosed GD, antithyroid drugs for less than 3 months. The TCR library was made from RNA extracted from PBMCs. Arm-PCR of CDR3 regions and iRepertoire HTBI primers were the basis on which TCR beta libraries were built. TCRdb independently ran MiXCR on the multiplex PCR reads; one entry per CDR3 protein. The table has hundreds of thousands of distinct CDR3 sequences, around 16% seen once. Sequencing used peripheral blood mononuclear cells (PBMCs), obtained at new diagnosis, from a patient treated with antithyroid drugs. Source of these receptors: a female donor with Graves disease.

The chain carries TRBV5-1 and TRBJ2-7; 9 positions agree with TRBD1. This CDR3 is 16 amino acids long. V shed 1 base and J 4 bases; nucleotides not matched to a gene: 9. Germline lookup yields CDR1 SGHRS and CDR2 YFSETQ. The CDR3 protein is CASSLTTGTGYYEQYF. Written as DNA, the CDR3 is TGCGCCAGCAGCTTGACCACCGGGACAGGGTATTACGAGCAGTACTTC.

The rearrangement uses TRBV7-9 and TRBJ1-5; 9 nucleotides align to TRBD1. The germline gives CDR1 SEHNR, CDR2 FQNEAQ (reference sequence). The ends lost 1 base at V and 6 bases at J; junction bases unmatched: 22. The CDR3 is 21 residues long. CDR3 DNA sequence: TGTGCCAGCAGCTTAGAAAGAGTTGGCGGTGTGGGACAGGGAGGAGGTCAGCCCCAGCATTTT. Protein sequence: CASSLERVGGVGQGGGQPQHF.

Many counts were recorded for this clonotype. CDR3 amino acids: CASSSHMKSSYNEQFF. CDR3 coding DNA: TGTGCCAGCAGCTCCCACATGAAGAGCTCCTACAATGAGCAGTTCTTC. The rearrangement links TRBV7-2 to TRBJ2-1; D is ambiguous. V was clipped by 4 bases and J by 0 bases, with 13 bases between them. The CDR3 loop spans 16 amino acids. Germline assignment: CDR1 SGHTA and CDR2 FQGNSA.

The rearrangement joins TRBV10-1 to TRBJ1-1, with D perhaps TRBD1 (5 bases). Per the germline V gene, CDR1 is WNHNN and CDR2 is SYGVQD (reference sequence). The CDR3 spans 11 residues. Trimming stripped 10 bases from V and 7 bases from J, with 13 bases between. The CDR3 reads CATKHGGEAFF. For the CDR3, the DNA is TGCGCCACCAAACATGGGGGTGAAGCTTTCTTT.

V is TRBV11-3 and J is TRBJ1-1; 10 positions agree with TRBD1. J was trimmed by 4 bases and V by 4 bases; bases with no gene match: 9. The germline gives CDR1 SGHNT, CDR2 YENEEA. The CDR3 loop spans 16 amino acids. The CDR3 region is CASSSGQGLVGTEAFF. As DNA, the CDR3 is TGTGCCAGCAGCTCGGGACAGGGGTTGGTGGGCACTGAAGCTTTCTTT. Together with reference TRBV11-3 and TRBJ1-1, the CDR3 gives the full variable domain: EAGVVQSPRYKIIEKKQPVAFWCNPISGHNTLYWYLQNLGQGPELLIRYENEEAVDDSQLPKDRFSAERLKGVDSTLKIQPAELGDSAVYLCASSSGQGLVGTEAFFGQGTRLTVV.

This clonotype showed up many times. CDR3 residues: CASRVRQDSNQPQHF. DNA of the CDR3: TGTGCCAGCAGAGTTCGACAGGATAGCAATCAGCCCCAGCATTTT. This sequence joins TRBV2 and TRBJ1-5; TRBD1 is a possible D gene (6 bases). The CDR3 contains 15 residues. V was shortened by 6 bases and J by 0 bases, with 12 bases between the two germline ends. Germline lookup yields CDR1 SNHLY and CDR2 FYNNEI.

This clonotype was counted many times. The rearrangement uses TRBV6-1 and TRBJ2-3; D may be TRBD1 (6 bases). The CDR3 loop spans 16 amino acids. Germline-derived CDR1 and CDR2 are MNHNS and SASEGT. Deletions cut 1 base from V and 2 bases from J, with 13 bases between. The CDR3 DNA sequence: TGTGCCAGCAGTGAAGAGGCAGGGGCTTCCACAGATACGCAGTATTTT. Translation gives CASSEEAGASTDTQYF.

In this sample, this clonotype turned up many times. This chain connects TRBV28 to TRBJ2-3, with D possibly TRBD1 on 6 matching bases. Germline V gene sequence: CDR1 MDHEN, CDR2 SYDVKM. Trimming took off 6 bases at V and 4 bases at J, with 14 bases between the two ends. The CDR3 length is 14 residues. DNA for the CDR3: TGTGCCAGCAGCCGACAGGCCTTGTCAGATACGCAGTATTTT. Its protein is CASSRQALSDTQYF.

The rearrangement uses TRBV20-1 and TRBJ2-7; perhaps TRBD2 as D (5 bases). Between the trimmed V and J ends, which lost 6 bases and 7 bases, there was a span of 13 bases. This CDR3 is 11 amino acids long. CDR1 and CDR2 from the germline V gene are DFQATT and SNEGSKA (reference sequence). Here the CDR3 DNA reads TGCAGTGCCTCCTCCGGGGAAGAGCAGTACTTC. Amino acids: CSASSGEEQYF.

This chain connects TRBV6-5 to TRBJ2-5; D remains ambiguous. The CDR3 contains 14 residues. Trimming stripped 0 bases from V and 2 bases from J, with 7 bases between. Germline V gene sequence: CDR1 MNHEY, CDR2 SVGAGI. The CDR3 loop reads CASSYSREQETQYF. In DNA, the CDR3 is TGTGCCAGCAGTTACTCGAGAGAACAAGAGACCCAGTACTTC.

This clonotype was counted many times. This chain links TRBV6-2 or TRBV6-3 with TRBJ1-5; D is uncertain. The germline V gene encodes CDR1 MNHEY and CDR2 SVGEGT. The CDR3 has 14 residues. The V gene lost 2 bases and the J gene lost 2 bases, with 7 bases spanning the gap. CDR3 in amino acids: CASSYLDGNQPQHF. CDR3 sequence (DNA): TGTGCCAGCAGTTACCTCGACGGCAATCAGCCCCAGCATTTT.

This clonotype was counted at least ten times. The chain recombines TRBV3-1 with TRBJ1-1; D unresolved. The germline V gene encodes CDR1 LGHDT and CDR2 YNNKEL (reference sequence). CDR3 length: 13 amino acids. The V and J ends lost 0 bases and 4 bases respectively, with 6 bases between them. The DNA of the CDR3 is TGTGCCAGCAGCCAAGACAGCTCCACTGAAGCTTTCTTT. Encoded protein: CASSQDSSTEAFF. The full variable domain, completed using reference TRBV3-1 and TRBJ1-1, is DTAVSQTPKYLVTQMGNDKSIKCEQNLGHDTMYWYKQDSKKFLKIMFSYNNKELIINETVPNRFSPKSPDKAHLNLHINSLELGDSAVYFCASSQDSSTEAFFGQGTRLTVV.

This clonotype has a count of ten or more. The CDR3 spells CASSPAGTPDYEQYF. The CDR3 DNA follows: TGTGCCAGCAGCCCAGCCGGGACTCCGGACTACGAGCAGTACTTC. The V and J genes are TRBV7-9 and TRBJ2-7; possible D gene TRBD2, 6 bases. The V gene lost 5 bases and the J gene lost 3 bases, with 17 bases spanning the gap. The CDR3 is 15 residues long. Germline V gives CDR1 SEHNR, CDR2 FQNEAQ (reference sequence).

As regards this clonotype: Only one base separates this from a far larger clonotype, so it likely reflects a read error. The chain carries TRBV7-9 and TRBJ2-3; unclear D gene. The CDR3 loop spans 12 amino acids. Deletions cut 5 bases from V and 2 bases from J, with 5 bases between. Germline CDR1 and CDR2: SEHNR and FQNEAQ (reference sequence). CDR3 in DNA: TGTGCCAGCAGCCCTGTCACAGATACGCAGTATTTT. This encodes CASSPVTDTQYF.

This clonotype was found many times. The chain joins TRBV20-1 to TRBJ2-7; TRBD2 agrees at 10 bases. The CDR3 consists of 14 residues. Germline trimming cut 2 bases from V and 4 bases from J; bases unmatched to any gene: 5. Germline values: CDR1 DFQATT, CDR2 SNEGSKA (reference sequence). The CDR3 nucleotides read TGCAGTGCTAGACTAGCGGGAGTTAGGTACGAGCAGTACTTC. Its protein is CSARLAGVRYEQYF.

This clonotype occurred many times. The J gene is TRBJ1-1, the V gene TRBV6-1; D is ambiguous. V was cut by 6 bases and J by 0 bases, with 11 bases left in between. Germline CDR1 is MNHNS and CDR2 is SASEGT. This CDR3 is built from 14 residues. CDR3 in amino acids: CASRPTSMNTEAFF. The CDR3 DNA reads TGTGCCAGCAGGCCTACTTCGATGAACACTGAAGCTTTCTTT.

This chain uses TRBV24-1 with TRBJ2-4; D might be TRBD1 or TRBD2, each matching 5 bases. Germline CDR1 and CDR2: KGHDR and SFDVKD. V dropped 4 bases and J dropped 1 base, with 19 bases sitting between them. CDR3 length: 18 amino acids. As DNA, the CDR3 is TGTGCCACCAGTGACGCGGGCCCCAGGGACGGGGCCAAAAACATTCAGTACTTC. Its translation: CATSDAGPRDGAKNIQYF.

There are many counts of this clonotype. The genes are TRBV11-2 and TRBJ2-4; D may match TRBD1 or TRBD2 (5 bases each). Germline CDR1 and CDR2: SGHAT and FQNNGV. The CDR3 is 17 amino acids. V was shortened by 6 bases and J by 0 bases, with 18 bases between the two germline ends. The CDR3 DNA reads TGTGCCAGCAGACAAGCTGGGGGTACCCTAGCCAAAAACATTCAGTACTTC. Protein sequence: CASRQAGGTLAKNIQYF.

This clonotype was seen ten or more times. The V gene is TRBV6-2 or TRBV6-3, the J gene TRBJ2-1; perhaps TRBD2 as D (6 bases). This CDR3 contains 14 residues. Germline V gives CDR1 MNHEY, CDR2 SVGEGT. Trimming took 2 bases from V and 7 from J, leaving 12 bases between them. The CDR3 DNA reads TGTGCCAGCAGTTACGGGGACTTCAGGAATGAGCAGTTCTTC. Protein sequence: CASSYGDFRNEQFF.

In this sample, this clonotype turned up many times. DNA for the CDR3: TGTGCCAGCAGTTCCACTAGCGCCCCCGAGACCCAGTACTTC. Protein product: CASSSTSAPETQYF. The V gene is TRBV12-3 or TRBV12-4, the J gene TRBJ2-5; 7 bases fit TRBD2. Unmatched junction bases numbered 7, after V lost 4 bases and J lost 5 bases. This CDR3 is built from 14 residues.

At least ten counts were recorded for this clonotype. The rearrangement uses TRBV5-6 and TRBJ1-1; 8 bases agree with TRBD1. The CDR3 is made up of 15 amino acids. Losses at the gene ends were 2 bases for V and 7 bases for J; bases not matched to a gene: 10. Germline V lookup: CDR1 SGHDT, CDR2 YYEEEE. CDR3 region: CASSLEQGGRREAFF. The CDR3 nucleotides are TGTGCCAGCAGCTTAGAACAGGGGGGCAGGCGTGAAGCTTTCTTT.

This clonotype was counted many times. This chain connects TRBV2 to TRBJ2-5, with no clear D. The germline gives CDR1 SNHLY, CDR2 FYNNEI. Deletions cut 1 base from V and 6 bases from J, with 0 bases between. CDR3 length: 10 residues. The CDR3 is CASSEETQYF. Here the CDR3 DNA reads TGTGCCAGCAGTGAAGAGACCCAGTACTTC.

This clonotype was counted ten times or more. The DNA for the CDR3 is TGTGCCAGCAGTTGGGTGGGACAGGGTGGAGATGGAATTCAGCATTTT. Its protein product is CASSWVGQGGDGIQHF. The chain employs TRBV27 and TRBJ1-5; 9 bases match TRBD1. The CDR3 sequence is 16 residues long. Germline V gene data show CDR1 as MNHEY and CDR2 as SMNVEV (reference sequence). The V and J ends lost 4 bases and 13 bases, in that order; junction bases with no gene match: 17.

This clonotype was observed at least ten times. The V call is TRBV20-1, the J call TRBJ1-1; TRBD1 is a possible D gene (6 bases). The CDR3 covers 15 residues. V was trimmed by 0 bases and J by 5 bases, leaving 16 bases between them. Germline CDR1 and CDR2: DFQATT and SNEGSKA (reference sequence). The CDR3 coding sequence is TGCAGTGCTAGAGATGGTGGGGGGCGTAGTACTGAAGCTTTCTTT. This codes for CSARDGGGRSTEAFF.

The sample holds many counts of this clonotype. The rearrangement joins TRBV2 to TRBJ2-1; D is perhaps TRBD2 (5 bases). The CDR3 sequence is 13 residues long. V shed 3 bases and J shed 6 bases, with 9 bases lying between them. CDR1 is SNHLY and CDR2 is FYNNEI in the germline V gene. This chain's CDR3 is CASSDPSSNEQFF. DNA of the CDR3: TGTGCCAGCAGTGACCCTAGCTCCAATGAGCAGTTCTTC.

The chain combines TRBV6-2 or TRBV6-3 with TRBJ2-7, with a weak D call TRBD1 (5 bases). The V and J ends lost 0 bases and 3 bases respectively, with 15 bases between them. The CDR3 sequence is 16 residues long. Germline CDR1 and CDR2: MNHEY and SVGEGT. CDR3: CASSYSYRSGYYEQYF. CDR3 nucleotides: TGTGCCAGCAGTTACTCGTATCGGTCAGGGTACTACGAGCAGTACTTC.

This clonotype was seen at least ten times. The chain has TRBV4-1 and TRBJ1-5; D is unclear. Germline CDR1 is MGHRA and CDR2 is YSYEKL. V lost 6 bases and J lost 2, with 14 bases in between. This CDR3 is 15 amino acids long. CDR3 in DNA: TGCGCCAGCAGTATAGCCCAGGTCGGCAATCAGCCCCAGCATTTT. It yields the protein CASSIAQVGNQPQHF.

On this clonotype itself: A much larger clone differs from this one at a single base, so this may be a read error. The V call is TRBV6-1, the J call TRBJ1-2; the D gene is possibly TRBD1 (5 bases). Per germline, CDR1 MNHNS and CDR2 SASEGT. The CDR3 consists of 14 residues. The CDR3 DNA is TGTGCCAGTGCCCCTCCTGGGGGTCCGTATGGCCACACCTTC. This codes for CASAPPGGPYGHTF.

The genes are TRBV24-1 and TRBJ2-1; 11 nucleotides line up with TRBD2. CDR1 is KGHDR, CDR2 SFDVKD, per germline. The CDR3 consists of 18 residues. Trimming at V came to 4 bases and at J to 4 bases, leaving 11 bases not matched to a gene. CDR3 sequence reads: CATSDPTSGRTGYNEQFF. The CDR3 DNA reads TGTGCCACCAGTGACCCCACTAGCGGGAGAACTGGTTACAATGAGCAGTTCTTC.